Following are 30 T cell receptor beta chains from one sample sequenced in a study of blood T cells in healthy people across ages. A J-beta primer mix and a sample-barcoded 5' primer were used in a second PCR of about 7 to 12 cycles. TCRdb independently ran MiXCR on the 5' RACE reads; one entry per CDR3 protein. The table lists over 750,000 distinct CDR3 sequences, around 25% of them singletons. The same sample was also studied in work on T cells of mothers and their children.

Sequenced sample: blood. All receptors come from a boy aged 5-17 years in good health.

There are a few counts of this clonotype. This chain connects TRBV27 to TRBJ2-4; D possibly uses TRBD1 or TRBD2 (5 bases each). Trimming shortened V by 3 bases and J by 8 bases, and 20 bases separated the two germline ends. The V gene's germline CDR1 is MNHEY and CDR2 SMNVEV (reference sequence). This CDR3 spans 16 amino acids. The CDR3 DNA follows: TGTGCCAGCAGTTTGGGTGGGGCTAGCTTATCAGACATTCAGTACTTC. It codes for CASSLGGASLSDIQYF.

The genes are TRBV2 and TRBJ2-1; a possible D gene is TRBD1 (5 bases). The closer fit of TRBJ2-5 to the DNA end suggests the J call may be wrong. CDR1 and CDR2 from the germline V gene are SNHLY and FYNNEI. The CDR3 contains 12 residues. The CDR3 spells CASRQVQETQYF. CDR3 coding DNA: TGTGCCAGCAGACAGGTTCAAGAGACCCAGTACTTC.

The V gene is TRBV7-3, the J gene TRBJ2-3; perhaps TRBD2 as D (5 bases). The CDR3 consists of 15 residues. Trimming pared 5 bases from V and 6 bases from J, leaving 18 bases between. From germline, CDR1 is SGHTA and CDR2 FQGTGA. The CDR3, as DNA: TGTGCCAGCAGCCCCAAGGACTCCTGGCGGGATACGCAGTATTTT. Translated: CASSPKDSWRDTQYF.

This clonotype was picked up many times. The chain carries TRBV3-1 and TRBJ2-5, with a weak D call TRBD2 (6 bases). Judging by the DNA end, TRBJ2-1 fits better; the J call may be wrong. There are 12 residues in the CDR3. The germline V gene encodes CDR1 LGHDT and CDR2 YNNKEL (reference sequence). The CDR3 region is CASSRGDNEQFF. The DNA of the CDR3 is TGTGCCAGCAGCCGGGGGGACAATGAGCAGTTCTTC.

The sample holds a few counts of this clonotype. The chain joins TRBV2 to TRBJ2-7, with unresolved D. The germline CDR1 and CDR2 sequences are SNHLY and FYNNEI. The germline V and J ends were trimmed by 6 bases and 8 bases, with 8 bases remaining between them. The CDR3 contains 10 residues. This CDR3 reads CASRIGKQYF. The CDR3 DNA follows: TGTGCCAGCAGAATTGGCAAGCAGTACTTC.

The rearrangement joins TRBV20-1 to TRBJ2-5; 9 positions agree with TRBD1. Germline V CDR1 and CDR2: DFQATT, SNEGSKA (reference sequence). This CDR3 spans 14 amino acids. Trimming at V came to 3 bases and at J to 0 bases, leaving 2 bases not matched to a gene. The CDR3, as DNA: TGCAGTGCTAGGACAGGGGGAGACCAAGAGACCCAGTACTTC. Protein product: CSARTGGDQETQYF.

CDR3 loop: CASSLQGARNEQYF. The CDR3 DNA sequence: TGCGCCAGCAGCTTGCAGGGGGCGAGGAACGAGCAGTACTTC. The chain employs TRBV5-1 and TRBJ2-5, with 8 bases that match TRBD1. The DNA end is more similar to TRBJ2-7, so the J call may be wrong. The CDR3 consists of 14 residues. The germline CDR1 and CDR2 sequences are SGHRS and YFSETQ.

The chain uses TRBV6-5 and TRBJ1-4, with 10 bases fitting TRBD1. Germline CDR1 reads MNHEY; CDR2 reads SVGAGI. V lost 5 bases and J lost 6; bases outside the gene matches: 6. This CDR3 is built from 15 residues. Here the CDR3 reads CASSRETGGHEKLFF. Written as DNA, the CDR3 is TGTGCCAGCAGTCGAGAGACAGGGGGCCATGAAAAACTGTTTTTT.

The chain carries TRBV20-1 and TRBJ2-7; TRBD2 agrees at 9 bases. Germline lookup yields CDR1 DFQATT and CDR2 SNEGSKA (reference sequence). Unmatched junction bases numbered 16, after V lost 6 bases and J lost 4 bases. The CDR3 runs 16 residues. Here the CDR3 DNA reads TGCAGTGCGATAAGCCCCAGAGTAGCGGGAGTATACGAGCAGTACTTC. Its protein product is CSAISPRVAGVYEQYF.

This clonotype was recorded a few times. The chain is built from TRBV20-1 and TRBJ2-5; TRBD1 is a possible D gene (6 bases). V was clipped by 2 bases and J by 5 bases, with 9 bases between them. The CDR3 runs to 12 residues. The V gene's germline CDR1 is DFQATT and CDR2 SNEGSKA (reference sequence). DNA for the CDR3: TGCAGTGCTAGAACCACAGGGGAGACCCAGTACTTC. This gives the protein CSARTTGETQYF.

This clonotype was detected a few times. The chain links TRBV7-2 to TRBJ2-2; 12 positions match TRBD2. Germline V gene data show CDR1 as SGHTA and CDR2 as FQGNSA. The CDR3 runs 18 residues. V lost 2 bases and J lost 2; bases outside the gene matches: 6. CDR3 DNA: TGTGCCAGCAGCTTATCGGCTAGCGGGAGGGCCAACACCGGGGAGCTGTTTTTT. Its translation: CASSLSASGRANTGELFF.

The genes are TRBV7-8 and TRBJ2-7; TRBD2 agrees at 7 bases. Per the germline V gene, CDR1 is SGHVS and CDR2 is FQNEAQ. J gave up 2 bases and V 2 bases, and 9 bases lay outside the gene matches. The CDR3 has 16 residues. The CDR3 protein is CASSLYLGGKTYEQYF. CDR3 bases: TGTGCCAGCAGCTTATACTTGGGAGGGAAGACCTACGAGCAGTACTTC. Full variable domain (rest looked up from reference TRBV7-8 and TRBJ2-7): GAGVSQSPRYKVAKRGQDVALRCDPISGHVSLFWYQQALGQGPEFLTYFQNEAQLDKSGLPSDRFFAERPEGSVSTLKIQRTQQEDSAVYLCASSLYLGGKTYEQYFGPGTRLTVT.

The chain recombines TRBV2 with TRBJ2-1; 12 positions agree with TRBD2. Germline V gene sequence: CDR1 SNHLY, CDR2 FYNNEI. The CDR3 covers 14 residues. V gave up 4 bases and J gave up 7 bases; unmatched junction bases: 2. CDR3 DNA sequence: TGTGCCAGCAGTGGACTAGCGGGAGCGAATGAGCAGTTCTTC. Amino acid sequence: CASSGLAGANEQFF.

V is TRBV5-1 and J is TRBJ1-2; no reliable D call. Germline V lookup: CDR1 SGHRS, CDR2 YFSETQ. The V gene lost 0 bases and the J gene lost 3 bases, with 6 bases spanning the gap. This CDR3 spans 13 amino acids. CDR3 amino acids: CASSLEVDYGYTF. CDR3 DNA sequence: TGCGCCAGCAGCTTGGAGGTGGACTATGGCTACACCTTC.

In nucleotides, the CDR3 is TGTGCCAGCGGCTCCCCCACGGAAGGGGAGACAGATACGCAGTATTTT. Amino acid sequence: CASGSPTEGETDTQYF. This chain joins TRBV7-9 and TRBJ2-3; the D call may be TRBD1 or TRBD2 (5 bases each). CDR1 SEHNR and CDR2 FQNEAQ come from the germline V gene (reference sequence). This CDR3 contains 16 residues. V lost 8 bases to trimming and J lost 3 bases, with 21 bases between them.

V is TRBV4-3 and J is TRBJ2-1; TRBD2 matches at 8 bases. Germline lookup yields CDR1 LGHNA and CDR2 YSLEER. V lost 0 bases, J lost 5 bases, and 12 bases stayed unmatched. The CDR3 is 18 amino acids. The CDR3 loop is CASSQDRIETSVHNEQFF. The CDR3 DNA is TGCGCCAGCAGCCAAGATCGAATTGAGACTAGCGTACACAATGAGCAGTTCTTC.

This clonotype showed up just a few times. This rearrangement joins TRBV2 to TRBJ2-5; 9 bases are shared with TRBD2. The end of the DNA is better explained by TRBJ2-7, so the J call may be wrong. The CDR3 is 16 amino acids. The germline V gene has CDR1 SNHLY and CDR2 FYNNEI. In nucleotides, the CDR3 is TGTGCCAGCAGTGGCCGTGAAGCGGGAGGACCTTACGAGCAGTACTTC. It encodes CASSGREAGGPYEQYF.

A few counts support this clonotype. The chain uses TRBV28 and TRBJ2-7; TRBD2 agrees at 8 bases. Trimming cost V 2 bases and J 0 bases; bases outside gene matches: 6. Germline values: CDR1 MDHEN, CDR2 SYDVKM. The length of the CDR3 is 16 residues. The CDR3, as DNA: TGTGCCAGCAGTTTACGTAGCGGGGCTAGCTCCTACGAGCAGTACTTC. Its protein is CASSLRSGASSYEQYF.

This clonotype occurred a few times. The rearrangement uses TRBV28 and TRBJ2-5; 11 positions match TRBD2. In germline, CDR1 is MDHEN, CDR2 SYDVKM. The V segment lost 1 base and the J segment 4 bases; nucleotides outside the gene matches: 5. There are 16 residues in the CDR3. Written as DNA, the CDR3 is TGTGCCAGCAGTTTATCTAGCGGGAGGCCTAGAGAGACCCAGTACTTC. It encodes CASSLSSGRPRETQYF.

Only a few counts were recorded for this clonotype. The chain links TRBV12-3 or TRBV12-4 to TRBJ2-3; D is ambiguous. The CDR3 length is 14 residues. V lost 7 bases, J lost 2 bases, and 13 bases lay in between. DNA of the CDR3: TGTGCCAGCACCCCACTTGGGATCACAGATACGCAGTATTTT. This sequence encodes CASTPLGITDTQYF.

V gene TRBV29-1 combines with J gene TRBJ1-1; D gene unclear. The CDR3 contains 14 residues. Trimming shortened V by 5 bases and J by 1 base, and 14 bases separated the two germline ends. Germline CDR1 and CDR2: SQVTM and ANQGSEA. CDR3 residues: CSVYLTTKNTEAFF. The CDR3 bases are TGCAGCGTTTACCTCACAACTAAGAACACTGAAGCTTTCTTT.

This clonotype was picked up a small number of times. The gene calls are TRBV5-1 and TRBJ2-5; perhaps D is TRBD1 or TRBD2 (6 bases each). The DNA end is more similar to TRBJ2-1, so the J call may be wrong. The CDR3 is 14 residues long. The germline gives CDR1 SGHRS, CDR2 YFSETQ. The CDR3 DNA follows: TGCGCCAGCAGCTTGGACAGGGATTTCGGGGGGCAGTTCTTC. It encodes CASSLDRDFGGQFF.

The CDR3 bases are TGCAGTGCCCGGGCCGGGGGGAGAAAGGCTAATGAAAAACTGTTTTTT. Amino acids: CSARAGGRKANEKLFF. This sequence joins TRBV20-1 and TRBJ1-4; D may be TRBD1 (5 bases). This CDR3 has 16 residues. V was shortened by 6 bases and J by 3 bases, with 20 bases between the two germline ends. CDR1 and CDR2 (germline): DFQATT, SNEGSKA (reference sequence).

The rearrangement links TRBV14 to TRBJ1-6; D gene uncertain. The CDR3 has 12 residues. Germline assignment: CDR1 SGHDN and CDR2 FVKESK. The ends were cut back, 3 bases at V and 13 bases at J, with 10 bases in the middle. Here the CDR3 DNA reads TGTGCCAGCAGCCAGAGACACCCGCCCCTCCACTTT. Translating it yields CASSQRHPPLHF. The complete variable domain, with remaining parts taken from reference TRBV14 and TRBJ1-6, reads EAGVTQFPSHSVIEKGQTVTLRCDPISGHDNLYWYRRVMGKEIKFLLHFVKESKQDESGMPNNRFLAERTGGTYSTLKVQPAELEDSGVYFCASSQRHPPLHFGNGTRLTVT.

The chain carries TRBV12-3 or TRBV12-4 and TRBJ1-1, with D hard to call. The CDR3 extends over 13 amino acids. V was clipped by 8 bases and J by 3 bases, with 13 bases between them. The CDR3 loop is CASCQFQDTEAFF. CDR3 in DNA: TGTGCCAGCTGCCAGTTCCAGGACACTGAAGCTTTCTTT.

This clonotype showed up just a few times. The chain combines TRBV12-3 or TRBV12-4 with TRBJ2-2; possibly TRBD2 for D (6 bases). CDR3 length: 17 residues. V was pared by 4 bases and J by 1 base, with 16 bases between. The CDR3 nucleotides are TGTGCCAGCAGTTGGTGGTCAGGGAGGCGGAACACCGGGGAGCTGTTTTTT. It specifies CASSWWSGRRNTGELFF.

Concerning this clonotype itself: An end of the junction does not agree with germline; a read error may underlie this. The rearrangement joins TRBV28 to TRBJ2-4; 14 nucleotides align to TRBD2. The CDR3 has 17 amino acids. CDR1 is MDHEN and CDR2 is SYDVKM in the germline V gene. The CDR3, as DNA: TGTGCCAGCGGGACCGGGACTAGCGGGAGAGTCAGTAACACTCAGTACTTC. Amino acid sequence: CASGTGTSGRVSNTQYF.

This clonotype was seen a few times. The chain joins TRBV29-1 to TRBJ2-2; D is ambiguous. Trimming pared 5 bases from V and 5 bases from J, leaving 9 bases between. The CDR3 length is 12 residues. CDR1 is SQVTM and CDR2 is ANQGSEA in the germline V gene. CDR3 bases: TGCAGCGTTACGTTGGGGACCGGGGAGCTGTTTTTT. This translates into CSVTLGTGELFF.

This clonotype was seen at least ten times. An end of the junction differs from the germline gene, which may be a read error. The chain uses TRBV12-3 or TRBV12-4 and TRBJ2-7; D ambiguous. The length of the CDR3 is 14 residues. The CDR3, as DNA: TGTGCCAGCAGCTTAGGCGGAGAAGCCTACGAGCAGTACTTC. It is translated as CASSLGGEAYEQYF.

The rearrangement uses TRBV7-2 and TRBJ2-5; 10 bases agree with TRBD2. The CDR3 totals 15 residues. The ends lost 4 bases at V and 3 bases at J; junction bases unmatched: 5. Germline-derived CDR1 and CDR2 are SGHTA and FQGNSA. CDR3 sequence: CASSSLLAGKETQYF. CDR3 coding DNA: TGTGCCAGCAGCTCTTTACTAGCGGGGAAAGAGACCCAGTACTTC.